The T cell receptor (beta chain) under discussion was sequenced for a study of blood T cell repertoires in COVID-19. At the level of the study: Whether acute or convalescent, the COVID-19 samples came from the United States, Italy and Spain. In each case, the material was cDNA or gDNA derived from T cells, B-cell-depleted T cells, or PBMCs.

Sequencing used immunoSEQ multiplex PCR; TCRdb keeps in-frame clones, though not all of them. Of 300,000 to 400,000 clones listed, 87% are singletons. V lost 6 bases and J lost 5; bases outside the gene matches: 5. This CDR3 region has 15 residues. The germline CDR1 and CDR2 sequences are SNHLY and FYNNEI. The specimen was peripheral blood. The TCR originated in a man in his fifties with active or convalescent COVID-19. The chain couples TRBV2 to TRBJ2-2; 11 bases are shared with TRBD1. The CDR3 coding sequence is TGTGCCAGCAGCACCGGGACAGGGGGAACCGGGGAGCTGTTTTTT. It codes for CASSTGTGGTGELFF.